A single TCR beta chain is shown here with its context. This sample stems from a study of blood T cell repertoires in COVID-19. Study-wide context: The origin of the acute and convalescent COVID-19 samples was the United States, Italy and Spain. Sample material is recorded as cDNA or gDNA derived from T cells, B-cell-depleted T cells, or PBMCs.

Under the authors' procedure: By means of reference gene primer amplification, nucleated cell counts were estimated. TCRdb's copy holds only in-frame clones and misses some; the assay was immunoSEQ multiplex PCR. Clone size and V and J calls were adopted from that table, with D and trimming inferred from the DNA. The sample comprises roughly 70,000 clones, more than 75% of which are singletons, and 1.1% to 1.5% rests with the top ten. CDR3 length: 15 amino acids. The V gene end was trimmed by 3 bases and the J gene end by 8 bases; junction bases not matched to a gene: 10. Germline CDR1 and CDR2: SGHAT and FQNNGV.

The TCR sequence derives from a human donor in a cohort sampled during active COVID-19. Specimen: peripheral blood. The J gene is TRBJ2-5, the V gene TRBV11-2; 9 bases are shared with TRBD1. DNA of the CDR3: TGTGCCAGCAGCTTCAATTCCCTACAGGGGGCAACCCAGTACTTC. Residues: CASSFNSLQGATQYF.